This paragraph reports one T cell receptor beta chain. Its antigen remains unidentified. This entry comes from a study of identical twins. The CDR3 is 16 residues long. In germline, CDR1 is SNHLY, CDR2 FYNNEI. The V gene lost 4 bases and the J gene lost 0 bases, with 15 bases spanning the gap. MiXCR, run by TCRdb on the 5' RACE reads, gives a single entry per CDR3 protein. This sample has 1.5 million to 2 million distinct CDR3 sequences, with under 35% found just once. Each donor was a healthy Caucasian. Findings and caveats of the study: High-abundance cord blood beta clonotypes had fewer insertions; memory repertoires showed none.

The chain recombines TRBV2 with TRBJ1-2; D may be TRBD1 (5 bases). This receptor was obtained from a newborn girl in good health. Sequencing was carried out using cord blood. The CDR3, as DNA: TGTGCCAGCAGTGTGGGTCGGACACCAGCTAACTATGGCTACACCTTC. Translated, it gives CASSVGRTPANYGYTF.